Sequencing of this TCR beta chain was carried out in a study of blood T cells in healthy people across ages. This CDR3 comprises 17 residues. Trimming took 5 bases from V and 3 from J; bases not matched to a gene: 9. Per germline, CDR1 SGHTA and CDR2 FQGNSA. The second PCR ran roughly 7 to 12 cycles with a sample-barcoded 5' primer and J-beta primers. TCRdb re-analysed the 5' RACE reads in MiXCR, keeping a single row per CDR3 protein. The top ten hold about 2.1% of the sample, which has 1.5 million to 2 million distinct CDR3 sequences, roughly 52% seen once. The V and J genes are TRBV7-2 and TRBJ2-5; 13 bases match TRBD2. Sequencing was done on a sample of blood. This receptor was identified in a woman aged 40 to 55 in good health. The CDR3 reads CASSRRLAGGLEETQYF. Here the CDR3 DNA reads TGTGCCAGCAGCCGGAGACTAGCGGGGGGCTTAGAAGAGACCCAGTACTTC. The entire variable domain, with the rest obtained from reference TRBV7-2 and TRBJ2-5, is as follows: GAGVSQSPSNKVTEKGKDVELRCDPISGHTALYWYRQSLGQGLEFLIYFQGNSAPDKSGLPSDRFSAERTGGSVSTLTIQRTQQEDSAVYLCASSRRLAGGLEETQYFGPGTRLLVL.